This T cell receptor beta chain was obtained from a study of persistence of HIV-infected CD4 T cells. Study information: The sample holds CD4+ T cells responsive to CMV or HIV-1 Gag.

Lysates of CMV-infected fibroblasts at approximately 9.6 ug/mL stimulated these cells. Sorted nonresponding memory CD4+ T cells were CD40L-negative, CD69-negative, CD45RO-high. Concerning this clone: What it binds is unknown.

This was the immunoSEQ version 4 assay in survey mode. Here immunoSEQ multiplex PCR was the method, and the copy in TCRdb shows in-frame clones only, minus some. The top ten clones hold approximately 1.5% of a sample with around 35,000 clones, approximately 80% of them seen once. V was pared by 3 bases and J by 7 bases, with 11 bases of the junction left unmatched. Germline CDR1 is DFQATT and CDR2 is SNEGSKA (reference sequence). The CDR3 spans 14 residues. The chain links TRBV20-1 to TRBJ2-7; 8 nucleotides agree with TRBD1. The TCR was taken from an adult man with HIV who was CMV-seropositive. Material: CD4+ T cells sorted from PBMCs after 18-hour stimulation, obtained from a patient who received antiretroviral therapy. CDR3 region: CSASSSTGTGEQYF. The CDR3 DNA is TGCAGTGCTAGTTCCTCTACCGGGACAGGAGAGCAGTACTTC.